These 30 T cell receptor beta chains came from one sample sequenced in a study of blood T cell repertoires in COVID-19. Clones were sequenced by immunoSEQ multiplex PCR, and TCRdb holds only the in-frame ones, with some missing. The table lists 150,000 or so clones, more than 80% of them singletons. Source material: peripheral blood. These receptors all stem from a woman aged 55-70 years with COVID-19, enrolled during active disease.

This chain uses TRBV9 with TRBJ2-3; 10 bases line up with TRBD2. Germline values: CDR1 SGDLS, CDR2 YYNGEE. Trimming removed 4 bases from V and 2 bases from J; junction bases left unmatched: 7. CDR3 length: 16 amino acids. CDR3 nucleotides: TGTGCCAGCAGCTCCCCAAGCGGGGGGGACACAGATACGCAGTATTTT. Translation gives CASSSPSGGDTDTQYF.

The chain links TRBV5-5 to TRBJ2-1; the match to TRBD1 covers 8 bases. V shed 0 bases and J 6 bases; nucleotides not matched to a gene: 8. CDR3 length: 16 residues. Looked up from germline, CDR1 is SGHKS and CDR2 is YYEKEE (reference sequence). The CDR3 coding sequence is TGTGCCAGCAGCTTGGGCTGGGCAGGGGGCATCAATGAGCAGTTCTTC. It translates to CASSLGWAGGINEQFF.

This chain uses TRBV5-1 with TRBJ2-7; 11 nucleotides align to TRBD1. CDR3 length equals 15 residues. Germline lookup yields CDR1 SGHRS and CDR2 YFSETQ. The ends lost 4 bases at V and 3 bases at J; junction bases unmatched: 6. The DNA of the CDR3 is TGCGCCAGCAGCGGAGGCGGGACAGGGGGCTACGAGCAGTACTTC. This gives the protein CASSGGGTGGYEQYF.

The chain joins TRBV7-2 to TRBJ2-2; D may be TRBD2 (5 bases). CDR3 length: 13 amino acids. Trimming cost V 3 bases and J 5 bases, with 7 bases left between them. In germline, CDR1 is SGHTA, CDR2 FQGNSA. The CDR3 spells CASSLEATGELFF. The DNA of the CDR3 is TGTGCCAGCAGCTTGGAGGCGACCGGGGAGCTGTTTTTT.

This clone was seen a handful of times. The V gene is TRBV4-2, the J gene TRBJ2-2; 16 bases agree with TRBD2. The CDR3 has 18 amino acids. V shed 0 bases and J 9 bases; nucleotides not matched to a gene: 7. CDR1 and CDR2 (germline): LGHNA, YNFKEQ. In nucleotides, the CDR3 is TGTGCCAGCAGCCAAGATACGGGACTAGCGGGGGGGCCGAGGGAGCTGTTTTTT. This encodes CASSQDTGLAGGPRELFF.

The chain carries TRBV15 and TRBJ2-7, with 11 bases matching TRBD2. Germline CDR1 reads LNHNV; CDR2 reads YYDKDF (reference sequence). V trimming: 2 bases; J trimming: 7 bases; junction bases outside the gene matches: 13. The CDR3 has 17 amino acids. CDR3 amino acids: CATSRYVTSGGRWEQYF. CDR3 nucleotide sequence: TGTGCCACCAGCAGATATGTCACTAGCGGGGGCCGATGGGAGCAGTACTTC.

The chain uses TRBV6-6 and TRBJ1-4, with 9 bases fitting TRBD1. CDR3 length equals 13 residues. The V gene end was trimmed by 6 bases and the J gene end by 6 bases; junction bases not matched to a gene: 2. Germline-derived CDR1 and CDR2 are MNHNY and SVGAGI (reference sequence). As DNA, the CDR3 is TGTGCCAGCAGGCGACAGGGGGATGAAAAACTGTTTTTT. Amino acids: CASRRQGDEKLFF.

CDR3 protein: CASSLNLGTGELVFF. CDR3 DNA sequence: TGTGCCAGCAGCTTAAATCTCGGGACAGGAGAGCTTGTTTTCTTT. The J gene is TRBJ1-1, the V gene TRBV5-5; 8 nucleotides agree with TRBD1. In germline, CDR1 is SGHKS, CDR2 YYEKEE (reference sequence). The CDR3 totals 15 residues. V trimming: 2 bases; J trimming: 13 bases; junction bases outside the gene matches: 16.

The chain is built from TRBV7-8 and TRBJ1-1; D not resolved. The CDR3 has 13 amino acids. V lost 5 bases and J lost 1, with 8 bases in between. From germline, CDR1 is SGHVS and CDR2 FQNEAQ. The CDR3 sequence: CASSVPPNTEAFF. In DNA, the CDR3 is TGTGCCAGCAGCGTTCCTCCGAACACTGAAGCTTTCTTT. Based on the CDR3 plus reference TRBV7-8 and TRBJ1-1, the full variable domain is GAGVSQSPRYKVAKRGQDVALRCDPISGHVSLFWYQQALGQGPEFLTYFQNEAQLDKSGLPSDRFFAERPEGSVSTLKIQRTQQEDSAVYLCASSVPPNTEAFFGQGTRLTVV.

The V gene is TRBV20-1, the J gene TRBJ1-5; 9 nucleotides match TRBD1. CDR3 size: 11 residues. Germline V lookup: CDR1 DFQATT, CDR2 SNEGSKA (reference sequence). The trim removed 8 bases at V and 7 bases at J, leaving 3 bases unmatched. This CDR3 is CSTGGGQPQHF. The DNA of the CDR3 is TGCAGTACAGGGGGCGGACAGCCCCAGCATTTT.

The genes are TRBV29-1 and TRBJ1-2, with 7 bases matching TRBD1. Per the germline V gene, CDR1 is SQVTM and CDR2 is ANQGSEA. The ends lost 2 bases at V and 8 bases at J; junction bases unmatched: 8. The CDR3 is 13 residues long. DNA of the CDR3: TGCAGCGTTGAACGACAGGGTCTGGAAGGCTACACCTTC. The encoded protein is CSVERQGLEGYTF.

CDR3 in DNA: TGTGCCAGCAGTTATAGGACAGGGGGTGATGGCTACACCTTC. Amino acids: CASSYRTGGDGYTF. J is TRBJ1-2 and V is TRBV5-6; 10 bases fit TRBD1. The germline V gene has CDR1 SGHDT and CDR2 YYEEEE. This CDR3 has 14 amino acids. V shed 5 bases and J 6 bases; nucleotides not matched to a gene: 7.

This clone occurred a few times. The chain is built from TRBV6-5 and TRBJ2-7; 9 bases map to TRBD1. V lost 7 bases to trimming and J lost 3 bases; unmatched junction nucleotides: 10. This CDR3 comprises 15 residues. Germline V gene data show CDR1 as MNHEY and CDR2 as SVGAGI. CDR3 bases: TGTGCCAGCACCCCGGCGGGGACAGGGCACTACGAGCAGTACTTC. This sequence encodes CASTPAGTGHYEQYF.

In nucleotides, the CDR3 is TGTGCCAGCACCCGCACCTTGGAAGGAGACTATGGCTACACCTTC. It translates to CASTRTLEGDYGYTF. The chain recombines TRBV6-5 with TRBJ1-2; D unresolved. This CDR3 comprises 15 residues. Germline CDR1 and CDR2: MNHEY and SVGAGI. Trimming left V 7 bases short and J 3 bases short, with 18 bases between.

The rearrangement uses TRBV19 and TRBJ1-1; no definite D call. The V end lost 6 bases, the J end lost 1 base, and 15 bases lay between the germline ends. CDR1 and CDR2 (germline): LNHDA, SQIVND (reference sequence). This CDR3 spans 15 amino acids. The CDR3 bases are TGTGCCAGTAGGCTACAGAGGAGGGCGAACACTGAAGCTTTCTTT. Protein sequence: CASRLQRRANTEAFF.

The chain links TRBV5-6 to TRBJ1-2, with D unclear. Looked up from germline, CDR1 is SGHDT and CDR2 is YYEEEE. Trimming removed 1 base at V and 8 bases at J, with 15 bases between. The CDR3 sequence is 14 residues long. CDR3 DNA sequence: TGTGCCAGCAGCTTGAACGTACGGTCGCGGGGCTACACCTTC. Amino acid sequence: CASSLNVRSRGYTF. Variable domain in full (rest from reference TRBV5-6 and TRBJ1-2): DAGVTQSPTHLIKTRGQQVTLRCSPKSGHDTVSWYQQALGQGPQFIFQYYEEEERQRGNFPDRFSGHQFPNYSSELNVNALLLGDSALYLCASSLNVRSRGYTFGSGTRLTVV.

The rearrangement links TRBV29-1 to TRBJ1-1; TRBD1 might be the D (5 bases). With 4 bases removed from V and 6 bases from J, the gap between germline ends came to 15 bases. The germline V gene has CDR1 SQVTM and CDR2 ANQGSEA. This CDR3 is built from 13 residues. Here the CDR3 DNA reads TGCAGCGTTGTGATCAGGGTTGGCGCTGAAGCTTTCTTT. Its translation is CSVVIRVGAEAFF.

The rearrangement joins TRBV7-2 to TRBJ2-1, with 8 bases identical to TRBD2. V shed 5 bases, J shed 5 bases, and the junction held 11 bases outside the gene matches. This CDR3 comprises 16 residues. Germline CDR1 and CDR2: SGHTA and FQGNSA. This CDR3 is CASSPSLGGGHNEQFF. DNA of the CDR3: TGTGCCAGCAGCCCATCCTTGGGCGGGGGGCACAATGAGCAGTTCTTC.

The chain employs TRBV7-8 and TRBJ2-5, with 9 bases identical to TRBD1. This CDR3 is built from 16 residues. The V gene end was trimmed by 2 bases and the J gene end by 3 bases; junction bases not matched to a gene: 7. Germline values: CDR1 SGHVS, CDR2 FQNEAQ. Here the CDR3 reads CASSLRRQGEKETQYF. The CDR3 DNA reads TGTGCCAGCAGCTTACGCCGACAGGGGGAGAAAGAGACCCAGTACTTC.

V usage is TRBV2 and J usage is TRBJ2-3, with D hard to call. The CDR3 runs 16 residues. V was shortened by 4 bases and J by 0 bases, with 14 bases between the two germline ends. The germline gives CDR1 SNHLY, CDR2 FYNNEI. In DNA form, the CDR3 reads TGTGCCAGCAGTGGATCCAAAGACACCAGCACAGATACGCAGTATTTT. Protein sequence: CASSGSKDTSTDTQYF.

The gene calls are TRBV19 and TRBJ2-1; 9 bases agree with TRBD1. This CDR3 spans 13 amino acids. The J segment lost 9 bases and the V segment lost 7 bases, leaving 7 bases of the junction unmatched. CDR1 and CDR2 from the germline V gene are LNHDA and SQIVND (reference sequence). The DNA of the CDR3 is TGTGCCAGTACGACAGGGGGGGTTCGTGAGCAGTTCTTC. This translates into CASTTGGVREQFF. The whole variable domain, remainder taken from reference TRBV19 and TRBJ2-1, is DGGITQSPKYLFRKEGQNVTLSCEQNLNHDAMYWYRQDPGQGLRLIYYSQIVNDFQKGDIAEGYSVSREKKESFPLTVTSAQKNPTAFYLCASTTGGVREQFFGPGTRLTVL.

The genes are TRBV7-9 and TRBJ2-3; D might be TRBD1 (5 bases). There are 16 residues in the CDR3. Looked up from germline, CDR1 is SEHNR and CDR2 is FQNEAQ (reference sequence). V lost 5 bases, J lost 3 bases, and 18 bases lay in between. As DNA, the CDR3 is TGTGCCAGCAGCCCCCCGAAGGGGTGGCGGACAGATACGCAGTATTTT. Its translation is CASSPPKGWRTDTQYF.

This rearrangement joins TRBV6-5 to TRBJ1-2; D remains ambiguous. This CDR3 is 12 amino acids long. CDR1 is MNHEY and CDR2 is SVGAGI in the germline V gene. Trimming left V 5 bases short and J 8 bases short, with 12 bases between. The CDR3 nucleotides are TGTGCCAGCAGTCAACTTGAGGGAGGCTACACCTTC. It encodes CASSQLEGGYTF.

The V gene is TRBV19, the J gene TRBJ1-5, with 9 bases aligning to TRBD1. The CDR3 has 16 amino acids. Germline V gives CDR1 LNHDA, CDR2 SQIVND (reference sequence). The V and J ends lost 5 bases and 5 bases, in that order; junction bases with no gene match: 10. The CDR3 protein is CASSVPDRGIDQPQHF. DNA for the CDR3: TGTGCCAGTAGTGTACCGGACAGGGGAATCGATCAGCCCCAGCATTTT.

The chain couples TRBV19 to TRBJ1-3; D remains ambiguous. The CDR3 has 14 residues. The V gene's germline CDR1 is LNHDA and CDR2 SQIVND (reference sequence). V lost 7 bases, J lost 4 bases, and 14 bases lay in between. The CDR3 DNA reads TGTGCCAGTAATGGGCCCCGAACGGGAAACACCATATATTTT. Translated, it gives CASNGPRTGNTIYF.

The chain is built from TRBV25-1 and TRBJ1-2; D not resolved. CDR3 length equals 12 residues. In germline, CDR1 is MGHDK, CDR2 SYGVNS. Trimming pared 3 bases from V and 6 bases from J, leaving 8 bases between. CDR3 sequence reads: CASSERSDGYTF. Written as DNA, the CDR3 is TGTGCCAGCAGTGAGCGGTCGGATGGCTACACCTTC.

The chain recombines TRBV4-2 with TRBJ1-6; D unclear. Trimming stripped 2 bases from V and 3 bases from J, with 11 bases between. Germline CDR1 LGHNA, CDR2 YNFKEQ. This CDR3 comprises 16 residues. CDR3 in DNA: TGTGCCAGCAGCCAACAAACAGTCCTCTATAATTCACCCCTCCACTTT. Translated: CASSQQTVLYNSPLHF.

J is TRBJ1-5 and V is TRBV12-3 or TRBV12-4; D remains ambiguous. V dropped 2 bases and J dropped 7 bases, with 6 bases sitting between them. This CDR3 region has 12 residues. The CDR3 reads CASSLYGQPQHF. CDR3 coding DNA: TGTGCCAGCAGTTTATACGGGCAGCCCCAGCATTTT.

This clone was counted a single time. The gene calls are TRBV6-6 and TRBJ1-6; D gene uncertain. The CDR3 sequence is 14 residues long. The V and J ends lost 0 bases and 5 bases respectively, with 5 bases between them. Germline V CDR1 and CDR2: MNHNY, SVGAGI (reference sequence). The CDR3 DNA is TGTGCCAGCAGTTACTCGGAGGATAATTCACCCCTCCACTTT. Protein: CASSYSEDNSPLHF.

With regard to this clone: The sample has other DNA sequences that encode this CDR3 too. The rearrangement joins TRBV4-3 to TRBJ1-3; possible D gene TRBD1, 6 bases. This CDR3 contains 17 residues. V was cut by 0 bases and J by 0 bases, with 12 bases left in between. Germline values: CDR1 LGHNA, CDR2 YSLEER. As DNA, the CDR3 is TGCGCCAGCAGCCAAGAACCACAGGGCGTCTCTGGAAACACCATATATTTT. Residues: CASSQEPQGVSGNTIYF.